These 21 T cell receptor beta chains originate from one sample sequenced in a study of blood T cell repertoires in COVID-19. The protocol was immunoSEQ multiplex PCR, while the TCRdb copy is restricted to in-frame clones and leaves out a portion. The sample holds about 49,000 clones; about 88% are singletons and the top ten take over 4.5%. Sequencing was performed on peripheral blood. Source of these receptors: a man in his forties with active COVID-19.

The rearrangement uses TRBV4-2 and TRBJ2-7; the match to TRBD2 covers 12 bases. Germline lookup yields CDR1 LGHNA and CDR2 YNFKEQ. V gave up 6 bases and J gave up 2 bases; unmatched junction bases: 11. This CDR3 has 17 residues. The CDR3 is CASSPSLAGGTPYEQYF. CDR3 nucleotides: TGTGCCAGCAGTCCCTCGCTAGCGGGAGGGACCCCCTACGAGCAGTACTTC.

J is TRBJ1-1 and V is TRBV6-5; the D is unclear. V lost 7 bases and J lost 0, with 6 bases in between. This CDR3 contains 12 residues. CDR1 is MNHEY and CDR2 is SVGAGI in the germline V gene. CDR3 sequence reads: CASTGVNTEAFF. CDR3 DNA: TGTGCCAGCACCGGGGTGAACACTGAAGCTTTCTTT.

The chain uses TRBV5-6 and TRBJ2-6, with a possible D match to TRBD1 (5 bases). V was shortened by 3 bases and J by 1 base, with 20 bases between the two germline ends. This CDR3 spans 19 amino acids. The V gene's germline CDR1 is SGHDT and CDR2 YYEEEE. As DNA, the CDR3 is TGTGCCAGCAGCTGGGGCACGGCAGGCGCGCTATCTGGGGCCAACGTCCTGACTTTC. Translated: CASSWGTAGALSGANVLTF.

The chain has TRBV30 and TRBJ1-2; maybe TRBD1 (6 bases). The CDR3 spans 13 residues. Deletions cut 5 bases from V and 1 base from J, with 11 bases between. Germline CDR1 is GTSNPN and CDR2 is SVGIG (reference sequence). The CDR3 DNA follows: TGTGCCTGGTCAATACAGGGTAACTATGGCTACACCTTC. As protein: CAWSIQGNYGYTF.

This sequence joins TRBV2 and TRBJ2-7; D possibly corresponds to TRBD2 (6 bases). The CDR3 has 14 residues. From germline, CDR1 is SNHLY and CDR2 FYNNEI. Trimming pared 5 bases from V and 3 bases from J, leaving 14 bases between. The CDR3 DNA follows: TGTGCCAGCAGTCCCACGGTCGGGGGCTACGAGCAGTACTTC. Residues: CASSPTVGGYEQYF.

This sequence joins TRBV10-3 and TRBJ2-5; 10 positions match TRBD1. Looked up from germline, CDR1 is ENHRY and CDR2 is SYGVKD. V shed 6 bases and J 3 bases; nucleotides not matched to a gene: 4. The length of the CDR3 is 14 residues. CDR3 loop: CAISLTGGEETQYF. The CDR3 DNA reads as TGTGCCATCAGCTTGACAGGGGGCGAAGAGACCCAGTACTTC.

This rearrangement joins TRBV7-2 to TRBJ1-1; unclear D gene. The ends were cut back, 1 base at V and 1 base at J, with 19 bases in the middle. Germline V gives CDR1 SGHTA, CDR2 FQGNSA. The CDR3 loop spans 18 amino acids. CDR3: CASSLGRNSGGRNTEAFF. The CDR3 bases are TGTGCCAGCAGCTTAGGACGAAACTCGGGCGGGAGGAACACTGAAGCTTTCTTT.

V gene TRBV7-9 combines with J gene TRBJ2-1; 7 bases are a match to TRBD2. V trimming: 6 bases; J trimming: 7 bases; junction bases outside the gene matches: 9. Germline values: CDR1 SEHNR, CDR2 FQNEAQ (reference sequence). The length of the CDR3 is 14 residues. CDR3 DNA: TGTGCCAGCAGTGGACGGCGGGAGTGGAATGAGCAGTTCTTC. Encoded protein: CASSGRREWNEQFF. The variable domain in full, completed from reference TRBV7-9 and TRBJ2-1, reads DTGVSQNPRHKITKRGQNVTFRCDPISEHNRLYWYRQTLGQGPEFLTYFQNEAQLEKSRLLSDRFSAERPKGSFSTLEIQRTEQGDSAMYLCASSGRREWNEQFFGPGTRLTVL.

This chain uses TRBV28 with TRBJ2-2, with TRBD2 identical over 10 bases. CDR1 MDHEN and CDR2 SYDVKM come from the germline V gene. Trimming cost V 2 bases and J 5 bases; bases outside gene matches: 2. The CDR3 spans 15 residues. The CDR3: CASSLNSGRTGELFF. The CDR3 DNA sequence: TGTGCCAGCAGTTTAAATAGCGGGAGGACCGGGGAGCTGTTTTTT.

V and J are TRBV25-1 and TRBJ1-1; perhaps TRBD1 as D (5 bases). The ends were cut back, 1 base at V and 6 bases at J, with 15 bases in the middle. Germline loops: CDR1 MGHDK, CDR2 SYGVNS. The CDR3 runs to 15 residues. This chain's CDR3 is CASSEWGGEIAEAFF. The CDR3 DNA reads as TGTGCCAGCAGTGAATGGGGGGGGGAAATCGCTGAAGCTTTCTTT.

This clone was seen once. V is TRBV11-2 and J is TRBJ1-5; D is possibly TRBD1 (5 bases). This CDR3 is built from 13 residues. Germline CDR1 and CDR2: SGHAT and FQNNGV. The germline V and J ends were trimmed by 3 bases and 7 bases, with 10 bases remaining between them. CDR3 in DNA: TGTGCCAGCAGCTTTGACAGTTCCCAGCCCCAGCATTTT. It is translated as CASSFDSSQPQHF.

V usage is TRBV5-1 and J usage is TRBJ1-1; maybe TRBD1 (6 bases). The germline V and J ends were trimmed by 5 bases and 1 base, with 9 bases remaining between them. This CDR3 has 13 residues. Germline loops: CDR1 SGHRS, CDR2 YFSETQ. CDR3 amino acids: CASSGGENTEAFF. In nucleotides, the CDR3 is TGCGCCAGCAGTGGGGGCGAGAACACTGAAGCTTTCTTT. Complete variable domain (other parts from reference TRBV5-1 and TRBJ1-1): KAGVTQTPRYLIKTRGQQVTLSCSPISGHRSVSWYQQTPGQGLQFLFEYFSETQRNKGNFPGRFSGRQFSNSRSEMNVSTLELGDSALYLCASSGGENTEAFFGQGTRLTVV.

V gene TRBV9 combines with J gene TRBJ2-1; the match to TRBD2 covers 10 bases. Per germline, CDR1 SGDLS and CDR2 YYNGEE. CDR3 length: 18 residues. V was clipped by 0 bases and J by 1 base; unmatched bases: 7. CDR3 sequence (DNA): TGTGCCAGCAGCGTAGGCGCAGCGGGAGGGGGTTCCTACAATGAGCAGTTCTTC. Residues: CASSVGAAGGGSYNEQFF.

J is TRBJ1-4 and V is TRBV16; D is unclear. The V end was cut by 2 bases, the J end by 0 bases, with 7 bases between. The CDR3 sequence is 15 residues long. From germline, CDR1 is KGHSY and CDR2 FQNENV. The CDR3 reads CASSQVRTTNEKLFF. The CDR3 coding sequence is TGTGCCAGCAGCCAAGTGCGTACAACTAATGAAAAACTGTTTTTT.

The chain is built from TRBV28 and TRBJ1-1, with a weak D call TRBD1 (5 bases). The CDR3 loop spans 14 amino acids. The germline CDR1 and CDR2 sequences are MDHEN and SYDVKM. The V gene lost 6 bases and the J gene lost 0 bases, with 11 bases spanning the gap. The CDR3 DNA follows: TGTGCCAGCAGCCCTACAGGCATGAACACTGAAGCTTTCTTT. Amino acids: CASSPTGMNTEAFF.

The chain recombines TRBV27 with TRBJ1-5; possibly TRBD1 for D (6 bases). This CDR3 has 14 residues. CDR1 and CDR2 from the germline V gene are MNHEY and SMNVEV (reference sequence). V was trimmed by 3 bases and J by 5 bases, leaving 11 bases between them. The CDR3 coding sequence is TGTGCCAGCAGTTTGAGGACAGTCGATCAGCCCCAGCATTTT. This translates into CASSLRTVDQPQHF.

This chain joins TRBV19 and TRBJ1-1; D perhaps matches TRBD1 (6 bases). In germline, CDR1 is LNHDA, CDR2 SQIVND (reference sequence). This CDR3 is 12 amino acids long. CDR3 DNA sequence: TGTGCGGCGGGCCTAAGGGGGGGAGCAGCTTTCTTT. Its translation: CAAGLRGGAAFF.

The J gene is TRBJ2-1, the V gene TRBV2, with 7 positions matching TRBD2. Germline CDR1 SNHLY, CDR2 FYNNEI. V shed 6 bases, J shed 9 bases, and the junction held 8 bases outside the gene matches. The CDR3 has 13 residues. As DNA, the CDR3 is TGTGCCAGCAGGGGAGGGCCCAGGGTTGAGCAGTTCTTC. Translation gives CASRGGPRVEQFF.

The chain combines TRBV9 with TRBJ1-3; 7 positions agree with TRBD1. The CDR3 is 12 residues long. The germline V gene encodes CDR1 SGDLS and CDR2 YYNGEE. Losses at the gene ends were 3 bases for V and 16 bases for J; bases not matched to a gene: 10. The CDR3 protein is CASSAGTARYYF. The CDR3 DNA reads TGTGCCAGCAGCGCCGGGACAGCCCGATACTATTTT.

The chain uses TRBV29-1 and TRBJ1-1, with TRBD1 as a possible D gene (5 bases). The V end lost 1 base, the J end lost 0 bases, and 6 bases lay between the germline ends. Germline CDR1 and CDR2: SQVTM and ANQGSEA. There are 13 residues in the CDR3. The DNA for the CDR3 is TGCAGCGTTGAAGGACAGTTGAACACTGAAGCTTTCTTT. The encoded protein is CSVEGQLNTEAFF.

This clone was detected only once. The V call is TRBV11-2, the J call TRBJ2-2; D gene ambiguous. V was trimmed by 1 base and J by 10 bases, leaving 10 bases between them. Germline-derived CDR1 and CDR2 are SGHAT and FQNNGV. The CDR3 length is 13 residues. The CDR3 loop is CASSLGHRKELFF. CDR3 sequence (DNA): TGTGCCAGCAGCTTAGGGCATCGAAAGGAGCTGTTTTTT.